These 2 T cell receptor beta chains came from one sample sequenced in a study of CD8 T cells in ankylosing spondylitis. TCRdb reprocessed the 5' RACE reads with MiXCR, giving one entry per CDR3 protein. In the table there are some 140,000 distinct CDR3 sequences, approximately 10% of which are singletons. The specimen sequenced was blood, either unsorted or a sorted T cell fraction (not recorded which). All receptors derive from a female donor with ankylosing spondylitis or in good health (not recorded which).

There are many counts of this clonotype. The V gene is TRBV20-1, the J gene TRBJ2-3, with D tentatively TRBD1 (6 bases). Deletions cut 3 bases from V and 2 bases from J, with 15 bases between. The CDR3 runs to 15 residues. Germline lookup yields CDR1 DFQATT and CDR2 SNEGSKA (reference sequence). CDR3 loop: CSARGAVAVTDTQYF. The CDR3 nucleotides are TGCAGTGCTAGGGGGGCAGTTGCGGTCACAGATACGCAGTATTTT.

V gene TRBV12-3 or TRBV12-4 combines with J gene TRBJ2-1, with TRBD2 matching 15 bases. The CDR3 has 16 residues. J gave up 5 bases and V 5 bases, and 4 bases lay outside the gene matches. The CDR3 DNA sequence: TGTGCCAGCAGTGGGACTAGCGGGGGGCCTCACAATGAGCAGTTCTTC. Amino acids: CASSGTSGGPHNEQFF.